Listed below are T cell receptor beta chains from one sample, sequenced in a study of blood T cell repertoires in COVID-19. Sequencing used immunoSEQ multiplex PCR; TCRdb keeps in-frame clones, though not all of them. The sample has a few hundred thousand clones, more than 75% seen once. Source material: PBMCs or T cells enriched from blood (not recorded which). The receptors were gathered from a woman aged 40 to 49 who had recovered from COVID-19. Each CDR3 is given with its conserved first and last residue. A D gene is named only where the DNA matches it firmly.

d_call v_call cdr3_aa
- TRBV7-9 CASSPGTLNEKLFF
- TRBV11-2 CASSLTGGYTF
- TRBV6-5 CASRVSKGANEKLFF
- TRBV5-1 CASSLGGLFSGNTIYF
- TRBV5-6 CASSLWGQRPDYTF
- TRBV5-1 CASSLAGVGNTEAFF
TRBD1 TRBV5-1 CASSLAGDRVGDGYTF
TRBD1 TRBV9 CASSSVDRGTEAFF
TRBD2 TRBV2 CASSEAVASGSKYEQYF
TRBD1 TRBV28 CASKPPGTGVGGYTF
- TRBV7-8 CASSQLGDTEAFF
- TRBV30 CAWSRGKSEAFF
TRBD2 TRBV6-2/TRBV6-3 CASSKIGLANNEQFF
TRBD1 TRBV20-1 CSASSGTGNYGYTF
TRBD2 TRBV27 CASSLSRGEVYNEQFF
TRBD2 TRBV11-2 CASSSRFRTSGRASDTQYF
- TRBV7-2 CASSSRGQMSEKLFF
- TRBV11-3 CASSLGYRGYTF
- TRBV7-2 CASSPLAGIGNTIYF
TRBD2 TRBV5-1 CASSLHREGFQETQYF
TRBD1 TRBV27 CASSPKSRDRVSGNTIYF
- TRBV21-1 CASSETGPKAKNIQYF
TRBD1 TRBV28 CASSFPGTAKMLNQPQHF
- TRBV4-3 CASSQVLTSAGEKLFF
TRBD1 TRBV5-1 CASSTGQGAITEQYF
- TRBV2 CASGRDYEQYF
- TRBV9 CASSADRTVYNEQFF
- TRBV20-1 CSAKGEWEQFF
- TRBV6-5 CASSKTQNTEAFF
TRBD1 TRBV11-3 CASSLGQGNTEAFF
TRBD1 TRBV4-3 CASSRDRSQSKNIQYF
TRBD1 TRBV10-3 CAISGITGGKYNEQFF
TRBD1 TRBV11-2 CASTGQGTGTGELFF
- TRBV5-6 CASSLGPRGASTDTQYF